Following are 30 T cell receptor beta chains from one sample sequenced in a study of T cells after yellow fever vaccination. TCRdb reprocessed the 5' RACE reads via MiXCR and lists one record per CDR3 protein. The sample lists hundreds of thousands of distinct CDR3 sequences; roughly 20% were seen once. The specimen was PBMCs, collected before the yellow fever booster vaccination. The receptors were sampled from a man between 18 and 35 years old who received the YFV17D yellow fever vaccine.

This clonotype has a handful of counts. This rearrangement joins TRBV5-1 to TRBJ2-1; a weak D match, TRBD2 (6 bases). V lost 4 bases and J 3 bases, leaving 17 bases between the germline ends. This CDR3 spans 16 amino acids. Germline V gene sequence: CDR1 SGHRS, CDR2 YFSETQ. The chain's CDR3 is CASSRISLGGYNEQFF. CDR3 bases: TGCGCCAGCAGCCGGATTTCGCTCGGGGGCTACAATGAGCAGTTCTTC.

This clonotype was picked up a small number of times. CDR3 in DNA: TGCGCCAGCAGCGGGGGCGGGGGGACCCCAGATACGCAGTATTTT. The encoded protein is CASSGGGGTPDTQYF. The J gene is TRBJ2-3, the V gene TRBV5-1, with TRBD2 matching over 8 bases. V was clipped by 4 bases and J by 4 bases; unmatched bases: 8. The CDR3 is 15 amino acids. Germline lookup yields CDR1 SGHRS and CDR2 YFSETQ.

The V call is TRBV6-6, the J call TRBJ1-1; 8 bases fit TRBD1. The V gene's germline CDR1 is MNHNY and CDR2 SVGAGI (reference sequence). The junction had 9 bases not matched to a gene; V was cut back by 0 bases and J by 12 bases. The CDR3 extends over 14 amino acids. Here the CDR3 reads CASSYSRDRLGTFF. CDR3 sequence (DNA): TGTGCCAGCAGTTACTCGAGGGACAGGTTGGGAACTTTCTTT.

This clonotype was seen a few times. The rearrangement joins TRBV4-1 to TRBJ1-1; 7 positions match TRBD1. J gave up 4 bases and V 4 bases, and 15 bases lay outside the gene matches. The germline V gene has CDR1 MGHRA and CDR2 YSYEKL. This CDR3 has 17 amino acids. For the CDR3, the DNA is TGCGCCAGCAGCCCCGTCCCTGAGACAGGGACGGGCACTGAAGCTTTCTTT. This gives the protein CASSPVPETGTGTEAFF.

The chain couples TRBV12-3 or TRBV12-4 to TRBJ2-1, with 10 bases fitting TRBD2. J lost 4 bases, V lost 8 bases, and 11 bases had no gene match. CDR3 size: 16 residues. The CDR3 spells CASDSPLAGGYNEQFF. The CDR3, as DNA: TGTGCCAGCGATTCCCCCTTAGCGGGGGGATACAATGAGCAGTTCTTC.

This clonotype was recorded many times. This chain's CDR3 is CASSRGQGQGYTF. The CDR3 nucleotides read TGTGCCAGCAGCCGGGGACAGGGTCAGGGCTACACCTTC. V and J are TRBV7-2 and TRBJ1-2, with 9 bases lining up with TRBD1. Germline V lookup: CDR1 SGHTA, CDR2 FQGNSA. V shed 5 bases, J shed 8 bases, and the junction held 6 bases outside the gene matches. The CDR3 contains 13 residues.

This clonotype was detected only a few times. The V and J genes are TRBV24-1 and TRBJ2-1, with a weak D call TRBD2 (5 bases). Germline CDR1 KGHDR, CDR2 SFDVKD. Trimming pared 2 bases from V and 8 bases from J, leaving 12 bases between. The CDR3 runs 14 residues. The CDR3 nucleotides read TGTGCCACCAGTGATTCGTTGTCCGGGGATGAGCAGTTCTTC. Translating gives CATSDSLSGDEQFF.

The CDR3 protein is CSARRDPRSPLHF. As DNA, the CDR3 is TGCAGTGCCAGGCGCGACCCGCGGTCACCCCTCCACTTT. V usage is TRBV20-1 and J usage is TRBJ1-6; D unclear. The CDR3 consists of 13 residues. V shed 6 bases and J shed 10 bases, with 16 bases lying between them. CDR1 and CDR2 (germline): DFQATT, SNEGSKA (reference sequence).

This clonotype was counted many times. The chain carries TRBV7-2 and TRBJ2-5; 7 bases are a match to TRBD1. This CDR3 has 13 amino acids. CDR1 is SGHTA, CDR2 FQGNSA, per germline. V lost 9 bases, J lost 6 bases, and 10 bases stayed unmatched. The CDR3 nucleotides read TGTGCCAGTCGACAGGGTGGGCCTCAGACCCAGTACTTC. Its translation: CASRQGGPQTQYF.

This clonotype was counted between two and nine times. CDR3 sequence reads: CASSQGVPGAAFF. The DNA of the CDR3 is TGTGCCAGCAGCCAAGGCGTCCCCGGGGCAGCTTTCTTT. The V and J genes are TRBV4-2 and TRBJ1-1; possibly TRBD1 for D (5 bases). CDR3 length equals 13 residues. V gave up 1 base and J gave up 10 bases, with 13 bases separating them. Per the germline V gene, CDR1 is LGHNA and CDR2 is YNFKEQ.

The CDR3 region is CASSLSEPGNTIYF. Written as DNA, the CDR3 is TGTGCCAGCAGCTTATCCGAGCCTGGAAACACCATATATTTT. The chain employs TRBV7-8 and TRBJ1-3; no clear D. V lost 2 bases, J lost 2 bases, and 7 bases lay in between. Germline CDR1 is SGHVS and CDR2 is FQNEAQ. This CDR3 has 14 residues.

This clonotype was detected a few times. DNA of the CDR3: TGTGCCACTTGGGGACAGGGGAAAGGCTACACCTTC. Residues: CATWGQGKGYTF. This chain uses TRBV24-1 with TRBJ1-2; 10 bases agree with TRBD1. CDR3 size: 12 residues. Trimming removed 10 bases from V and 8 bases from J; junction bases left unmatched: 6. CDR1 is KGHDR, CDR2 SFDVKD, per germline.

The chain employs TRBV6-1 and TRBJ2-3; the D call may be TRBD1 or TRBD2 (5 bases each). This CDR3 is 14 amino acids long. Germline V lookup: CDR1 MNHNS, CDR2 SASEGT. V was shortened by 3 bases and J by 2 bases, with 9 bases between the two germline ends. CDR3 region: CASSEGVDTDTQYF. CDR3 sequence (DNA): TGTGCCAGCAGTGAGGGGGTGGACACAGATACGCAGTATTTT.

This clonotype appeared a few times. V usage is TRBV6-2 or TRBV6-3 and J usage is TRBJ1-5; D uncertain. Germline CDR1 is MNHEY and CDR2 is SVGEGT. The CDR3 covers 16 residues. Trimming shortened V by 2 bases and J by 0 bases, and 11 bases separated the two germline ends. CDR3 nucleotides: TGTGCCAGCAGTTACGATGGTAGTTATAGCAATCAGCCCCAGCATTTT. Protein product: CASSYDGSYSNQPQHF.

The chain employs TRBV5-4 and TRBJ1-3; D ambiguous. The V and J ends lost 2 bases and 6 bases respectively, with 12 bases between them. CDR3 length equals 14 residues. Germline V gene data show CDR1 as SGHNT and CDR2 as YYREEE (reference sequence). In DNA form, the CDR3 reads TGTGCCAGCAGCTTAGGGAGTCTGGAAAACACCATATATTTT. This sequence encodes CASSLGSLENTIYF.

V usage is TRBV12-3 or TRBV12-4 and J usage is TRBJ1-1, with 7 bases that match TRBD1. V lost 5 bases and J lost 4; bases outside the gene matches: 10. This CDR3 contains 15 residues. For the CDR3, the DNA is TGTGCCAGCAGTCCTATCCCAGGGGGACCCACTGAAGCTTTCTTT. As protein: CASSPIPGGPTEAFF.

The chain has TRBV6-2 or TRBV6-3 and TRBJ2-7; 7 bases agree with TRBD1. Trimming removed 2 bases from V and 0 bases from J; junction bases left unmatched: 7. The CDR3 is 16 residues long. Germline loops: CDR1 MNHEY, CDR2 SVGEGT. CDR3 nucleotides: TGTGCCAGCAGTTACGAGGGGGCGACAGCCTCCTACGAGCAGTACTTC. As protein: CASSYEGATASYEQYF.

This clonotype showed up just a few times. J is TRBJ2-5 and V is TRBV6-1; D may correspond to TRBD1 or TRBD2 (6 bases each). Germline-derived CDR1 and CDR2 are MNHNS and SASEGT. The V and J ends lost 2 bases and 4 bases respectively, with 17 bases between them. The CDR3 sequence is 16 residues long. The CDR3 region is CASSEIPGAERETQYF. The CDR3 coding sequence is TGTGCCAGCAGTGAAATTCCGGGGGCGGAACGAGAGACCCAGTACTTC.

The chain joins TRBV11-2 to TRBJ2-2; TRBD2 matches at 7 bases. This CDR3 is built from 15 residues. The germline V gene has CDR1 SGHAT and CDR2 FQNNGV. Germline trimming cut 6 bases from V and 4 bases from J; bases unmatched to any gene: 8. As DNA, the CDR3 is TGTGCCAGCAGTACTGGGACTACGGTCACCGGGGAGCTGTTTTTT. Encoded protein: CASSTGTTVTGELFF.

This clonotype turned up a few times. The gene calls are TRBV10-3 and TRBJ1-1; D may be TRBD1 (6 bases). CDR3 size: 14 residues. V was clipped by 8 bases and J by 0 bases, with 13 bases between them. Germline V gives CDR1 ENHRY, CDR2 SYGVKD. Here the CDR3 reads CAIREGHLNTEAFF. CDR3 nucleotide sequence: TGTGCCATCCGGGAGGGACACCTGAACACTGAAGCTTTCTTT.

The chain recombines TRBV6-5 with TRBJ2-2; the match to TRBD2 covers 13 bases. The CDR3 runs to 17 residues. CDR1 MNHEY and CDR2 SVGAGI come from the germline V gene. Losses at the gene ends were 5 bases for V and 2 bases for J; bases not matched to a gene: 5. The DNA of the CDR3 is TGTGCCAGCAGTGCCGGGACTAGCGGGATAAACACCGGGGAGCTGTTTTTT. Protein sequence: CASSAGTSGINTGELFF.

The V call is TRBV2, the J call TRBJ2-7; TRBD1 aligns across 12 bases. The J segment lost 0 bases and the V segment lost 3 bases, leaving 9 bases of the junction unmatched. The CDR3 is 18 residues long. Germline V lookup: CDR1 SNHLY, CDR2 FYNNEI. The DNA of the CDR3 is TGTGCCAGCAGTGACCCGGGACAGGGGGCCCTCAGCTCCTACGAGCAGTACTTC. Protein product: CASSDPGQGALSSYEQYF. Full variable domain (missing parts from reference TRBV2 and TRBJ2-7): EPEVTQTPSHQVTQMGQEVILRCVPISNHLYFYWYRQILGQKVEFLVSFYNNEISEKSEIFDDQFSVERPDGSNFTLKIRSTKLEDSAMYFCASSDPGQGALSSYEQYFGPGTRLTVT.

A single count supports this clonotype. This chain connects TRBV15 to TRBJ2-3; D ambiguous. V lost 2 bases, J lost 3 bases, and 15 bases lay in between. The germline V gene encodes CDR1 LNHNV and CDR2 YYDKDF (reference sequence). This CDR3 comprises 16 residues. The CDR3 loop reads CATSRPGRVRTDTQYF. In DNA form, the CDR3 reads TGTGCCACCAGCAGACCTGGGCGCGTCCGGACAGATACGCAGTATTTT.

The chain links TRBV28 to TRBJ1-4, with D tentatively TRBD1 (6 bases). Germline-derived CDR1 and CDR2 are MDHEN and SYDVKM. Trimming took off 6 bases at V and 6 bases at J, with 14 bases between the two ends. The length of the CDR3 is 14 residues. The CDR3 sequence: CASRGHTGYEKLFF. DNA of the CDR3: TGTGCCAGCAGGGGACACACGGGTTATGAAAAACTGTTTTTT.

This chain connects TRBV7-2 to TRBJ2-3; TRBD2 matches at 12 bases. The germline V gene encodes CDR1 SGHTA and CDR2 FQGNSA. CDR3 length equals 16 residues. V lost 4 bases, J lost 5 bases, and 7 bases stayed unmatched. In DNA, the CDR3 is TGTGCCAGCAGCTCCGGGCTAGCGGGGGGGCAAGATACGCAGTATTTT. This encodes CASSSGLAGGQDTQYF. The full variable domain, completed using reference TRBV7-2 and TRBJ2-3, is GAGVSQSPSNKVTEKGKDVELRCDPISGHTALYWYRQSLGQGLEFLIYFQGNSAPDKSGLPSDRFSAERTGGSVSTLTIQRTQQEDSAVYLCASSSGLAGGQDTQYFGPGTRLTVL.

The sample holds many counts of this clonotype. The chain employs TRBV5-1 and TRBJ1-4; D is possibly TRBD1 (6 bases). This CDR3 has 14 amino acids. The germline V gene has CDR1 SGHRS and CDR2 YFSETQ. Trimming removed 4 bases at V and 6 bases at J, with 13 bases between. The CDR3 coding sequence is TGCGCCAGCAGCCCGACAGGATTTCATGAAAAACTGTTTTTT. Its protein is CASSPTGFHEKLFF.

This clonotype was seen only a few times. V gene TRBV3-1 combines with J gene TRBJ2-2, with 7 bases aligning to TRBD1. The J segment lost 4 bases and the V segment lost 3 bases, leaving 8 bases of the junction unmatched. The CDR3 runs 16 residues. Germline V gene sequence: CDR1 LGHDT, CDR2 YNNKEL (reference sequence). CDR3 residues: CASSHTLGTVTGELFF. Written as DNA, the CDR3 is TGTGCCAGCAGCCACACCCTCGGGACAGTCACCGGGGAGCTGTTTTTT.

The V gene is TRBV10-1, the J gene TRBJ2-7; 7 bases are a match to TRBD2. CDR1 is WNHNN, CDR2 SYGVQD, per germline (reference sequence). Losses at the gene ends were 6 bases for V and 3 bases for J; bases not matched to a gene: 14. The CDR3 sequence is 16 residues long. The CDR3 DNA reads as TGCGCCAGCAGCCCTGGTTGGGGAAGCGGGAACTACGAGCAGTACTTC. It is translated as CASSPGWGSGNYEQYF.

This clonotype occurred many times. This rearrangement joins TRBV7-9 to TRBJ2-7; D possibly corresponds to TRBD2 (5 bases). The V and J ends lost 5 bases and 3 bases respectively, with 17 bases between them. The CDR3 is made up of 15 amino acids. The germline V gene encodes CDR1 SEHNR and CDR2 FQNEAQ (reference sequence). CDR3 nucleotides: TGTGCCAGCAGCCCCCTGCCCACTAGAGGCTACGAGCAGTACTTC. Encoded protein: CASSPLPTRGYEQYF. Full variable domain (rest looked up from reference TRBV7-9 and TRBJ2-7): DTGVSQNPRHKITKRGQNVTFRCDPISEHNRLYWYRQTLGQGPEFLTYFQNEAQLEKSRLLSDRFSAERPKGSFSTLEIQRTEQGDSAMYLCASSPLPTRGYEQYFGPGTRLTVT.

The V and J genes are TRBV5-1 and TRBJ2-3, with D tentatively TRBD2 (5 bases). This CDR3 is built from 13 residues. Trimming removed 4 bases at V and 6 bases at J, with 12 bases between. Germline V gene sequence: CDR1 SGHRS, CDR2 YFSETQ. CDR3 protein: CASSVDFSDTQYF. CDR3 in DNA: TGCGCCAGCAGCGTGGACTTTTCTGATACGCAGTATTTT.